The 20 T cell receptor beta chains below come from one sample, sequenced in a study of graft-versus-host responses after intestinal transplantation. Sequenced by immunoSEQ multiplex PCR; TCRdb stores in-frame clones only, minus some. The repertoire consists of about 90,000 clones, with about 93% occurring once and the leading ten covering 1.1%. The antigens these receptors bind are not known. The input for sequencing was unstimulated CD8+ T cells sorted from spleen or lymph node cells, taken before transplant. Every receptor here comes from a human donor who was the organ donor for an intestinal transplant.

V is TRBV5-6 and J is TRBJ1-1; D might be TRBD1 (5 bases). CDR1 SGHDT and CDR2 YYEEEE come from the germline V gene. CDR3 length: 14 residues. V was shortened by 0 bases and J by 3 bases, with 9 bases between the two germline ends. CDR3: CASSLAQGHTEAFF. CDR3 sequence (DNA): TGTGCCAGCAGCTTGGCGCAGGGCCACACTGAAGCTTTCTTT.

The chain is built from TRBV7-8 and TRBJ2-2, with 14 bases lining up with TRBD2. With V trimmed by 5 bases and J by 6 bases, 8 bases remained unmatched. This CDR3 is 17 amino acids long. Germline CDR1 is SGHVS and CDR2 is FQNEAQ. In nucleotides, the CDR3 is TGTGCCAGCAGCCTGGGGTGGGGACTAGCGGGAGCCGGGGAGCTGTTTTTT. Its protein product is CASSLGWGLAGAGELFF.

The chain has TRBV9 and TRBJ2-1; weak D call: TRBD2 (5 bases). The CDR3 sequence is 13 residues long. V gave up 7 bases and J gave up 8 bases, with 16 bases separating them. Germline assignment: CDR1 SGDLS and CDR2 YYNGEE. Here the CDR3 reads CASSASIGHEQFF. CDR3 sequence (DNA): TGTGCCAGCTCCGCTAGCATTGGGCATGAGCAGTTCTTC. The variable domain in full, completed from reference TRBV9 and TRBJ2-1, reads DSGVTQTPKHLITATGQRVTLRCSPRSGDLSVYWYQQSLDQGLQFLIQYYNGEERAKGNILERFSAQQFPDLHSELNLSSLELGDSALYFCASSASIGHEQFFGPGTRLTVL.

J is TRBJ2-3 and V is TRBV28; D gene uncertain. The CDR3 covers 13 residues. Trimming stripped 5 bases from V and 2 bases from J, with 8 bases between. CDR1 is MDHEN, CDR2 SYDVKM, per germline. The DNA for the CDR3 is TGTGCCAGCAGTCCTCAACTCACAGATACGCAGTATTTT. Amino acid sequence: CASSPQLTDTQYF.

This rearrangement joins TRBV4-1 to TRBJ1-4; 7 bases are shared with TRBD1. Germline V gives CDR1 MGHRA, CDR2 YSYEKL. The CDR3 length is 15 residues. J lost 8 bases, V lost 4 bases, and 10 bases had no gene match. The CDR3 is CASSPWDRYGEKLFF. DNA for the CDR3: TGCGCCAGCAGCCCTTGGGACAGATATGGGGAAAAACTGTTTTTT.

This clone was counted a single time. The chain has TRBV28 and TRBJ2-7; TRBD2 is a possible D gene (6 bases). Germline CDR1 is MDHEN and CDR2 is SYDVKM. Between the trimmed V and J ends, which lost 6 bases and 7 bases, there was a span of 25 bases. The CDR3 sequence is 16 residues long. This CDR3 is CASRPKLAYITGEQYF. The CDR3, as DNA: TGTGCCAGCAGACCCAAACTAGCCTACATTACCGGGGAGCAGTACTTC.

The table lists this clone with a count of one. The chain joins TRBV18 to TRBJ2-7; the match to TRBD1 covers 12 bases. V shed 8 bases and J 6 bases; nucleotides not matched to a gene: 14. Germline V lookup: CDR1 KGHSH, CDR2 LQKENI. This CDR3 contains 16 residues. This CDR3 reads CASAGTGGPRVGEQYF. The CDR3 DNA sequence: TGTGCCAGCGCGGGGACAGGGGGCCCTAGAGTCGGCGAGCAGTACTTC.

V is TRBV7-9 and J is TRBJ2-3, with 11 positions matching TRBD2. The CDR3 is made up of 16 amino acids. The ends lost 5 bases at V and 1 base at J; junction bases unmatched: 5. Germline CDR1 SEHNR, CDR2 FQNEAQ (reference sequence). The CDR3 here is CASSPWTSGRTDTQYF. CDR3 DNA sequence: TGTGCCAGCAGCCCCTGGACTAGCGGGCGCACAGATACGCAGTATTTT.

The CDR3 here is CASSVDRAHPGEQYF. The DNA for the CDR3 is TGTGCCAGCAGTGTAGACAGGGCGCACCCCGGGGAGCAGTACTTC. J is TRBJ2-7 and V is TRBV27; 7 bases are a match to TRBD1. Germline lookup yields CDR1 MNHEY and CDR2 SMNVEV (reference sequence). This CDR3 is built from 15 residues. With V trimmed by 5 bases and J by 7 bases, 14 bases remained unmatched.

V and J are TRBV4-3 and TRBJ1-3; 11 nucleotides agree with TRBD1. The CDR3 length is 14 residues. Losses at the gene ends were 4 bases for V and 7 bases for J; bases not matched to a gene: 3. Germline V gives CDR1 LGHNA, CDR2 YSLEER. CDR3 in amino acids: CASSRTGGENTIYF. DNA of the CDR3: TGCGCCAGCAGCCGGACAGGGGGCGAGAACACCATATATTTT.

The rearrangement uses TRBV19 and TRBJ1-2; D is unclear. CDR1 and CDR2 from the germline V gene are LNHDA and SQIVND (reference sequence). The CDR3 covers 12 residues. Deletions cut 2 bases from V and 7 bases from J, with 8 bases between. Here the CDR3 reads CASSISPGGYTF. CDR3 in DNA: TGTGCCAGTAGTATAAGCCCCGGTGGCTACACCTTC. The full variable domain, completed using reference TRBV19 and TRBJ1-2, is DGGITQSPKYLFRKEGQNVTLSCEQNLNHDAMYWYRQDPGQGLRLIYYSQIVNDFQKGDIAEGYSVSREKKESFPLTVTSAQKNPTAFYLCASSISPGGYTFGSGTRLTVV.

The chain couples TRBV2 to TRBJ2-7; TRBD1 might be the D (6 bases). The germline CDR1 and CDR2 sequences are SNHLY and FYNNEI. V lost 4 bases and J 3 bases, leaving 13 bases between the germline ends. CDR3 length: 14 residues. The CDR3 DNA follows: TGTGCCAGCAGTGCTGACAGGTTTATCTACGAGCAGTACTTC. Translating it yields CASSADRFIYEQYF. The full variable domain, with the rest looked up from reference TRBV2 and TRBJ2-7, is EPEVTQTPSHQVTQMGQEVILRCVPISNHLYFYWYRQILGQKVEFLVSFYNNEISEKSEIFDDQFSVERPDGSNFTLKIRSTKLEDSAMYFCASSADRFIYEQYFGPGTRLTVT.

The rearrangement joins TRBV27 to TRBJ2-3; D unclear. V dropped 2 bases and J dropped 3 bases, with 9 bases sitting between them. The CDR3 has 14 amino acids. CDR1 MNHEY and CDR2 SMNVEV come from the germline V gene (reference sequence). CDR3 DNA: TGTGCCAGCAGTTTAGTGGGCCATACAGATACGCAGTATTTT. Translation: CASSLVGHTDTQYF.

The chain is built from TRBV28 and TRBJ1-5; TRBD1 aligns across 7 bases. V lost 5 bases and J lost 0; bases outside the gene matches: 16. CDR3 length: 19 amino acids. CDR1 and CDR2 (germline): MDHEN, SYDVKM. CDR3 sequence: CASSLPDFGTAYSNQPQHF. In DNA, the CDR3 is TGTGCCAGCAGTCTTCCTGATTTCGGGACAGCCTATAGCAATCAGCCCCAGCATTTT. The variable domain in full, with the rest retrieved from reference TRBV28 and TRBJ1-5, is DVKVTQSSRYLVKRTGEKVFLECVQDMDHENMFWYRQDPGLGLRLIYFSYDVKMKEKGDIPEGYSVSREKKERFSLILESASTNQTSMYLCASSLPDFGTAYSNQPQHFGDGTRLSIL.

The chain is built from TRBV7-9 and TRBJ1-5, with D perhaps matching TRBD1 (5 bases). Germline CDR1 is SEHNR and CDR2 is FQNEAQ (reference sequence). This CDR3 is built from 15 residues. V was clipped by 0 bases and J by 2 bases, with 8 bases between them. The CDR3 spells CASSLAGAGNQPQHF. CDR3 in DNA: TGTGCCAGCAGCTTAGCAGGGGCAGGCAATCAGCCCCAGCATTTT. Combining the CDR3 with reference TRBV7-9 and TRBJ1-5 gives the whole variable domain DTGVSQNPRHKITKRGQNVTFRCDPISEHNRLYWYRQTLGQGPEFLTYFQNEAQLEKSRLLSDRFSAERPKGSFSTLEIQRTEQGDSAMYLCASSLAGAGNQPQHFGDGTRLSIL.

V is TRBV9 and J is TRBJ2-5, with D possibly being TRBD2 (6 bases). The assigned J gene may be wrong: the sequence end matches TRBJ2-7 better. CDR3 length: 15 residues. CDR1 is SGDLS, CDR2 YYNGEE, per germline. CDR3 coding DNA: TGTGCCAGCAGCGTAGACGGAGGGCCATCCTACGAGCAGTACTTC. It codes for CASSVDGGPSYEQYF.

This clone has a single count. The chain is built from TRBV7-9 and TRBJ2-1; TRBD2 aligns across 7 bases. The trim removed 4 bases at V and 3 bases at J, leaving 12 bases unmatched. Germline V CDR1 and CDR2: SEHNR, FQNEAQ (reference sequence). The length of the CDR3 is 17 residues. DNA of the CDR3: TGTGCCAGCAGCTCCAAGGGAGGGCGGGGCCACTACAATGAGCAGTTCTTC. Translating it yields CASSSKGGRGHYNEQFF.

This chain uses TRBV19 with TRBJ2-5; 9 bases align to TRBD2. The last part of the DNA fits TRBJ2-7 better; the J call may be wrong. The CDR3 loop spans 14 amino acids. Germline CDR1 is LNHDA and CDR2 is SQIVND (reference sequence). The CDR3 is CASKPSGVVYEQYF. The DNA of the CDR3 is TGTGCCAGTAAGCCTAGCGGGGTCGTCTACGAGCAGTACTTC.

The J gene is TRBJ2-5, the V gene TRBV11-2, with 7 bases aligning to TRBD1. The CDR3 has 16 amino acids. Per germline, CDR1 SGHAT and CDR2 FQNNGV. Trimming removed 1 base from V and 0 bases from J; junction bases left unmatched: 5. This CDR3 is CASSLGDRAYQETQYF. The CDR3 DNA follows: TGTGCCAGCAGCTTAGGGGACAGAGCGTACCAAGAGACCCAGTACTTC.

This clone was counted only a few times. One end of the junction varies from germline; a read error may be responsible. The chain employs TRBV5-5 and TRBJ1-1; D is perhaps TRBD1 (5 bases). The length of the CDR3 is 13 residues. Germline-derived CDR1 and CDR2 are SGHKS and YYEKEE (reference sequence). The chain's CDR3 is CASSQGGVTEAFF. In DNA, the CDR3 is TGCGCCAGCAGCCAAGGAGGGGTGACTGAAGCTTTCTTT.